Following are 21 T cell receptor beta chains from one sample sequenced in a study of monozygotic twins with inflammatory bowel disease (dated by TCRdb to the late 2010s). Library creation used 5' RACE. The listed sequencing device is Illumina HiSeq 2500. The reads went through TCRdb reprocessing, and each CDR3 protein sequence gets one entry with no DNA. The data table for this sample lists around 99,000 distinct CDR3 sequences. Over 10% of the sample is in the top ten clones. The sequenced sample consisted of blood. Source of these receptors: a human donor with ulcerative colitis or Crohn's disease, or a healthy co-twin of an affected twin (not recorded which).

The chain combines TRBV7-2 with TRBJ2-5; TCRdb indicates TRBD2, and absent DNA this call remains unverified. Germline values: CDR1 SGHTA, CDR2 FQGNSA. This CDR3 region has 16 residues. CDR3 residues: CASSPQTSGSQETQYF. The full variable domain, in which reference TRBV7-2 and TRBJ2-5 provide the parts outside the CDR3, is GAGVSQSPSNKVTEKGKDVELRCDPISGHTALYWYRQSLGQGLEFLIYFQGNSAPDKSGLPSDRFSAERTGGSVSTLTIQRTQQEDSAVYLCASSPQTSGSQETQYFGPGTRLLVL.

This sequence joins TRBV5-1 and TRBJ2-1; TCRdb returns TRBD2, unconfirmable since there is no DNA. Germline V CDR1 and CDR2: SGHRS, YFSETQ. The CDR3 consists of 16 residues. The CDR3 sequence: CASRLSWSGEYNEQFF. The variable domain in full, with the rest retrieved from reference TRBV5-1 and TRBJ2-1, is KAGVTQTPRYLIKTRGQQVTLSCSPISGHRSVSWYQQTPGQGLQFLFEYFSETQRNKGNFPGRFSGRQFSNSRSEMNVSTLELGDSALYLCASRLSWSGEYNEQFFGPGTRLTVL.

The V gene is TRBV7-2, the J gene TRBJ2-3; TCRdb names TRBD2, which stays unverified in the absence of DNA. CDR3 length equals 13 residues. The V gene's germline CDR1 is SGHTA and CDR2 FQGNSA. The CDR3 region is CASSLRLAEPQYF. Together with reference TRBV7-2 and TRBJ2-3, the CDR3 gives the full variable domain: GAGVSQSPSNKVTEKGKDVELRCDPISGHTALYWYRQSLGQGLEFLIYFQGNSAPDKSGLPSDRFSAERTGGSVSTLTIQRTQQEDSAVYLCASSLRLAEPQYFGPGTRLTVL.

CDR3 in amino acids: CASSFPGRDTQYF. J is TRBJ2-3 and V is TRBV28; the D gene TCRdb calls, TRBD1, cannot be checked with no DNA. The V gene's germline CDR1 is MDHEN and CDR2 SYDVKM. The CDR3 spans 13 residues.

V gene TRBV12-3 or TRBV12-4 combines with J gene TRBJ2-1. CDR3 size: 15 residues. The chain's CDR3 is CASSYSSLGYNEQFF.

This chain links TRBV27 with TRBJ1-2; absent DNA, TCRdb's TRBD1 call cannot be checked. Per the germline V gene, CDR1 is MNHEY and CDR2 is SMNVEV (reference sequence). The CDR3 sequence is 15 residues long. The CDR3 protein is CASSPTGAVGYGYTF.

The J gene is TRBJ2-3, the V gene TRBV20-1; without DNA, the TCRdb call of TRBD2 cannot be checked. The CDR3 spans 15 residues. Germline CDR1 DFQATT, CDR2 SNEGSKA (reference sequence). This chain's CDR3 is CSASSGGAFTDTQYF.

The V gene is TRBV13, the J gene TRBJ2-3; TCRdb selects TRBD2, and the lack of DNA leaves this call unchecked. CDR1 is PRHDT and CDR2 is FYEKMQ in the germline V gene (reference sequence). The CDR3 covers 18 residues. CDR3 amino acids: CASSTRDRSGGATDTQYF.

The gene calls are TRBV5-1 and TRBJ1-4. The CDR3 sequence is 12 residues long. Per the germline V gene, CDR1 is SGHRS and CDR2 is YFSETQ. The CDR3 here is CASSLDGEKLFF.

CDR3 in amino acids: CSANPRELAGVYEQYF. V is TRBV20-1 and J is TRBJ2-7; checking the TCRdb D call of TRBD2 is not possible without DNA. The CDR3 is 16 amino acids. Germline values: CDR1 DFQATT, CDR2 SNEGSKA (reference sequence).

The gene calls are TRBV7-9 and TRBJ1-2. The length of the CDR3 is 16 residues. Germline V lookup: CDR1 SEHNR, CDR2 FQNEAQ (reference sequence). CDR3 residues: CASSASRRKRGEGYTF.

This chain joins TRBV20-1 and TRBJ1-4; the TCRdb D gene call, TRBD1, has no DNA to confirm it. The germline V gene has CDR1 DFQATT and CDR2 SNEGSKA (reference sequence). This CDR3 is built from 11 residues. CDR3: CSANRGGKLFF.

The rearrangement joins TRBV29-1 to TRBJ2-7; TCRdb's assignment of TRBD2 cannot be checked, as there is no DNA. The CDR3 runs to 17 residues. Germline V gene lookup returns CDR1 SQVTM and CDR2 ANQGSEA. This CDR3 is CSVEKGGTSGGYYEQYF.

This sequence joins TRBV9 and TRBJ2-1; TCRdb's D call of TRBD2 is untestable without DNA. Germline V gene sequence: CDR1 SGDLS, CDR2 YYNGEE. The length of the CDR3 is 16 residues. The CDR3 protein is CASSVGSLVSYNEQFF.

This chain links TRBV20-1 with TRBJ1-5. Germline V CDR1 and CDR2: DFQATT, SNEGSKA (reference sequence). The CDR3 has 14 residues. The CDR3 spells CSASLRYSNQPQHF.

CDR3 sequence: CASSPKTGRSNSPLHF. V and J are TRBV13 and TRBJ1-6; TCRdb indicates TRBD1, and absent DNA this call remains unverified. This CDR3 has 16 residues. Germline CDR1 reads PRHDT; CDR2 reads FYEKMQ (reference sequence).

The rearrangement uses TRBV27 and TRBJ2-1; without DNA, the TCRdb call of TRBD2 cannot be checked. The germline V gene encodes CDR1 MNHEY and CDR2 SMNVEV (reference sequence). CDR3 length: 14 amino acids. CDR3 in amino acids: CASSYTRTTGEQFF.

The chain is built from TRBV9 and TRBJ2-3; TCRdb designates TRBD1, a call that cannot be tested without DNA. The CDR3 covers 13 residues. Germline CDR1 is SGDLS and CDR2 is YYNGEE. This CDR3 is CASSVGVTDTQYF.

The rearrangement links TRBV18 to TRBJ1-1. Germline CDR1 reads KGHSH; CDR2 reads LQKENI. The CDR3 covers 13 residues. This CDR3 is CASSWQMNTEAFF. Full variable domain (remainder filled in from reference TRBV18 and TRBJ1-1): NAGVMQNPRHLVRRRGQEARLRCSPMKGHSHVYWYRQLPEEGLKFMVYLQKENIIDESGMPKERFSAEFPKEGPSILRIQQVVRGDSAAYFCASSWQMNTEAFFGQGTRLTVV.

CDR3 sequence: CATAQRSQETQYF. The rearrangement links TRBV6-1 to TRBJ2-5; with no DNA, the TCRdb D assignment of TRBD2 cannot be verified. The CDR3 is 13 amino acids. The germline gives CDR1 MNHNS, CDR2 SASEGT.

V and J are TRBV20-1 and TRBJ2-5; the TCRdb call, TRBD1, lacks DNA for checking. The CDR3 sequence is 13 residues long. From germline, CDR1 is DFQATT and CDR2 SNEGSKA (reference sequence). The CDR3 sequence: CSASTRARETQYF.